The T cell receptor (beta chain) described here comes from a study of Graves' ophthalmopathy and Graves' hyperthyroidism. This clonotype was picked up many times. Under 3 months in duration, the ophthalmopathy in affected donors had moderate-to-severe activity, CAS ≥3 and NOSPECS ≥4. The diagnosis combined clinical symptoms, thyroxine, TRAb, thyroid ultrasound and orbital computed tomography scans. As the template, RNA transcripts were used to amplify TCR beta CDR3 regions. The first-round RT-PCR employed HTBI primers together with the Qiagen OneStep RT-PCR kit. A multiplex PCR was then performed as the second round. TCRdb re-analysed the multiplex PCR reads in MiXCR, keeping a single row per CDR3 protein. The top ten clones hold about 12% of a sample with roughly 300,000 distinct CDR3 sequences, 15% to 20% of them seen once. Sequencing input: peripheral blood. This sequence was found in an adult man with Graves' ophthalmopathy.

The CDR3 sequence: CSARDPSSGDIPPYEQYF. The CDR3 nucleotides read TGCAGTGCTAGAGATCCTTCTTCAGGGGACATTCCCCCCTACGAGCAGTACTTC. The rearrangement links TRBV20-1 to TRBJ2-7; possibly TRBD1 for D (6 bases). Germline loops: CDR1 DFQATT, CDR2 SNEGSKA (reference sequence). The length of the CDR3 is 18 residues. V was clipped by 0 bases and J by 2 bases, with 23 bases between them.